The 23 T cell receptor beta chains listed next were all sequenced from one sample in a study of blood T cell repertoires in COVID-19. The assay was immunoSEQ multiplex PCR, and TCRdb's table has in-frame clones only and misses some. The sample lists 15,000 to 20,000 clones, roughly nine tenths occurring once. Sequenced material: peripheral blood. These receptors came from a man aged 45-65 years with active COVID-19.

The chain couples TRBV6-5 to TRBJ1-2; D is ambiguous. This CDR3 is built from 13 residues. V was cut by 4 bases and J by 7 bases, with 13 bases left in between. The V gene's germline CDR1 is MNHEY and CDR2 SVGAGI. DNA for the CDR3: TGTGCCAGCAGTTCCCTAAGCACTCCTGGCTACACCTTC. Its translation: CASSSLSTPGYTF.

The V and J genes are TRBV7-6 and TRBJ1-5; D remains unclear. Trimming took off 0 bases at V and 3 bases at J, with 9 bases between the two ends. Germline V gene lookup returns CDR1 SGHVS and CDR2 FNYEAQ. The CDR3 length is 15 residues. CDR3 coding DNA: TGTGCCAGCAGCTTAGCCGCGGGTAACAATCAGCCCCAGCATTTT. Its protein is CASSLAAGNNQPQHF.

J is TRBJ2-2 and V is TRBV7-2; 9 bases match TRBD2. The germline V gene encodes CDR1 SGHTA and CDR2 FQGNSA. Trimming cost V 7 bases and J 2 bases; bases outside gene matches: 5. The CDR3 covers 15 residues. The CDR3 coding sequence is TGTGCCAGCACCCCGACTAGCGGAAACACCGGGGAGCTGTTTTTT. Its translation is CASTPTSGNTGELFF.

The chain employs TRBV27 and TRBJ2-1; 14 bases agree with TRBD2. This CDR3 is built from 14 residues. V gave up 6 bases and J gave up 5 bases; unmatched junction bases: 0. Germline CDR1 and CDR2: MNHEY and SMNVEV (reference sequence). The CDR3 sequence: CASRGLAGDNEQFF. In nucleotides, the CDR3 is TGTGCCAGCAGGGGACTAGCGGGGGACAATGAGCAGTTCTTC.

The V gene is TRBV5-6, the J gene TRBJ1-1; unclear D gene. Between the trimmed V and J ends, which lost 4 bases and 7 bases, there was a span of 14 bases. The germline V gene encodes CDR1 SGHDT and CDR2 YYEEEE. The CDR3 loop spans 13 amino acids. CDR3 protein: CASSVVRAGEAFF. As DNA, the CDR3 is TGTGCCAGCAGCGTCGTAAGGGCGGGTGAAGCTTTCTTT.

The chain uses TRBV4-3 and TRBJ2-3, with 8 bases that match TRBD2. V gave up 3 bases and J gave up 6 bases; unmatched junction bases: 5. The CDR3 is made up of 14 amino acids. Germline V CDR1 and CDR2: LGHNA, YSLEER. In DNA form, the CDR3 reads TGCGCCAGCAGCCAGGGACTAGGGTCGGATACGCAGTATTTT. As protein: CASSQGLGSDTQYF.

The CDR3 reads CASSSGGSSPLHF. In nucleotides, the CDR3 is TGTGCCAGCAGCTCAGGGGGCAGTTCACCCCTCCACTTT. The genes are TRBV9 and TRBJ1-6; 8 bases align to TRBD1. V lost 4 bases, J lost 9 bases, and 3 bases stayed unmatched. Germline V gives CDR1 SGDLS, CDR2 YYNGEE. This CDR3 has 13 residues.

The V gene is TRBV7-9, the J gene TRBJ1-1; D is unclear. The V end lost 5 bases, the J end lost 4 bases, and 11 bases lay between the germline ends. Germline-derived CDR1 and CDR2 are SEHNR and FQNEAQ (reference sequence). The CDR3 sequence is 13 residues long. The CDR3 sequence is CASSQDRGTEAFF. CDR3 nucleotide sequence: TGTGCCAGCAGCCAAGACCGGGGCACTGAAGCTTTCTTT.

V gene TRBV4-3 combines with J gene TRBJ2-3; 8 bases are shared with TRBD2. The V gene end was trimmed by 0 bases and the J gene end by 0 bases; junction bases not matched to a gene: 14. CDR3 size: 20 residues. In germline, CDR1 is LGHNA, CDR2 YSLEER. CDR3 in amino acids: CASSQDLVGSGRTSTDTQYF. The CDR3 bases are TGCGCCAGCAGCCAAGATCTTGTGGGAAGCGGGAGAACTAGCACAGATACGCAGTATTTT.

This clone was found a few times. This chain joins TRBV4-2 and TRBJ1-1; no reliable D call. Germline-derived CDR1 and CDR2 are LGHNA and YNFKEQ. The CDR3 consists of 13 residues. V lost 1 base, J lost 7 bases, and 10 bases lay in between. The CDR3 DNA follows: TGTGCCAGCAGCCAAGCAGGTTTTGGTGAAGCTTTCTTT. This translates into CASSQAGFGEAFF.

This sequence joins TRBV19 and TRBJ2-7; 7 bases are shared with TRBD1. The germline gives CDR1 LNHDA, CDR2 SQIVND (reference sequence). The V gene end was trimmed by 3 bases and the J gene end by 2 bases; junction bases not matched to a gene: 7. The CDR3 runs to 15 residues. Here the CDR3 DNA reads TGTGCCAGTAGTATGGGGTTGCAGGGGGCCTACGAGCAGTACTTC. It encodes CASSMGLQGAYEQYF.

This clone showed up just once. The rearrangement uses TRBV30 and TRBJ2-2; TRBD2 matches at 7 bases. CDR1 is GTSNPN and CDR2 is SVGIG in the germline V gene (reference sequence). The CDR3 loop spans 13 amino acids. J lost 7 bases, V lost 5 bases, and 7 bases had no gene match. CDR3 sequence (DNA): TGTGCCTGGTCGGGGGGATCGGGCGGGGAGCTGTTTTTT. It encodes CAWSGGSGGELFF. The variable domain in full, with the rest retrieved from reference TRBV30 and TRBJ2-2, is SQTIHQWPATLVQPVGSPLSLECTVEGTSNPNLYWYRQAAGRGLQLLFYSVGIGQISSEVPQNLSASRPQDRQFILSSKKLLLSDSGFYLCAWSGGSGGELFFGEGSRLTVL.

V and J are TRBV12-3 or TRBV12-4 and TRBJ2-3; possibly TRBD1 for D (5 bases). V was shortened by 4 bases and J by 5 bases, with 10 bases between the two germline ends. The CDR3 contains 13 residues. The CDR3 nucleotides read TGTGCCAGCAGTTCGCGACAGAGAGATACGCAGTATTTT. This codes for CASSSRQRDTQYF.

The chain uses TRBV5-1 and TRBJ1-2; a weak D match, TRBD1 (6 bases). V lost 3 bases and J 6 bases, leaving 15 bases between the germline ends. CDR1 is SGHRS, CDR2 YFSETQ, per germline. This CDR3 comprises 14 residues. DNA of the CDR3: TGCGCCAGCAGCTCGGTCAGGGGAAAGAATGGCTACACCTTC. It translates to CASSSVRGKNGYTF.

V is TRBV7-8 and J is TRBJ2-3; TRBD2 matches 7 bases. The CDR3 has 15 residues. V dropped 1 base and J dropped 6; count of bases not matched to a gene: 7. Germline-derived CDR1 and CDR2 are SGHVS and FQNEAQ. The CDR3: CASSLGTTSSDTQYF. In DNA, the CDR3 is TGTGCCAGCAGCTTAGGTACGACTAGCTCCGATACGCAGTATTTT.

This rearrangement joins TRBV4-2 to TRBJ2-7, with TRBD1 identical over 8 bases. V shed 6 bases, J shed 4 bases, and the junction held 2 bases outside the gene matches. The CDR3 sequence is 12 residues long. Germline CDR1 reads LGHNA; CDR2 reads YNFKEQ. Here the CDR3 reads CASSGQGYEQYF. CDR3 nucleotide sequence: TGTGCCAGCAGTGGACAGGGTTACGAGCAGTACTTC.

There are a few counts of this clone. The V gene is TRBV18, the J gene TRBJ1-6; 7 positions agree with TRBD1. There are 15 residues in the CDR3. The J segment lost 8 bases and the V segment lost 6 bases, leaving 10 bases of the junction unmatched. Germline CDR1 and CDR2: KGHSH and LQKENI. The CDR3 bases are TGTGCCAGCTCCCAAACAGGGGTGAAGTATTCACCCCTCCACTTT. Encoded protein: CASSQTGVKYSPLHF.

The gene calls are TRBV5-1 and TRBJ2-3; TRBD2 matches at 13 bases. The V segment lost 0 bases and the J segment 0 bases; nucleotides outside the gene matches: 7. The germline CDR1 and CDR2 sequences are SGHRS and YFSETQ. The CDR3 has 19 amino acids. The DNA of the CDR3 is TGCGCCAGCAGCTTGGACCCGGGACTAGCGGGACGAAGCACAGATACGCAGTATTTT. It yields the protein CASSLDPGLAGRSTDTQYF.

V and J are TRBV10-3 and TRBJ2-7, with TRBD2 identical over 13 bases. The junction had 7 bases not matched to a gene; V was cut back by 2 bases and J by 6 bases. Germline V gene data show CDR1 as ENHRY and CDR2 as SYGVKD. The CDR3 loop spans 16 amino acids. The CDR3 is CAISEHLGLAGTEQYF. In DNA form, the CDR3 reads TGTGCCATCAGTGAGCATTTGGGACTAGCGGGGACCGAGCAGTACTTC.

CDR3 nucleotide sequence: TGTGCCAGTAGTTATCGGACAGGGGGCTTTCTCGGGGAGCTGTTTTTT. It codes for CASSYRTGGFLGELFF. The chain has TRBV19 and TRBJ2-2; 11 bases are a match to TRBD1. Unmatched junction bases numbered 9, after V lost 5 bases and J lost 7 bases. Germline V gives CDR1 LNHDA, CDR2 SQIVND (reference sequence). This CDR3 is 16 amino acids long. The variable domain in full, completed from reference TRBV19 and TRBJ2-2, reads DGGITQSPKYLFRKEGQNVTLSCEQNLNHDAMYWYRQDPGQGLRLIYYSQIVNDFQKGDIAEGYSVSREKKESFPLTVTSAQKNPTAFYLCASSYRTGGFLGELFFGEGSRLTVL.

The chain's CDR3 is CAMGTGKGEKLFF. CDR3 DNA: TGTGCCATGGGGACAGGGAAGGGTGAAAAACTGTTTTTT. The V call is TRBV30, the J call TRBJ1-4, with TRBD1 matching over 9 bases. The V gene's germline CDR1 is GTSNPN and CDR2 SVGIG (reference sequence). The trim removed 8 bases at V and 7 bases at J, leaving 8 bases unmatched. The CDR3 loop spans 13 amino acids.

Notes on this clone: Germline and junction disagree at one end, which may indicate a read error. This chain joins TRBV14 and TRBJ2-1; TRBD1 matches 9 bases. The CDR3 consists of 16 residues. Germline V gives CDR1 SGHDN, CDR2 FVKESK. Written as DNA, the CDR3 is TGTGCCAGCAGGCAAGGTGAGGGACAGGGCGTAGGTGAGCAGTTCTTC. This translates into CASRQGEGQGVGEQFF. Full variable domain (rest looked up from reference TRBV14 and TRBJ2-1): EAGVTQFPSHSVIEKGQTVTLRCDPISGHDNLYWYRRVMGKEIKFLLHFVKESKQDESGMPNNRFLAERTGGTYSTLKVQPAELEDSGVYFCASRQGEGQGVGEQFFGPGTRLTVL.

This clone was recorded only once. This rearrangement joins TRBV7-9 to TRBJ2-5, with 9 bases fitting TRBD1. With 3 bases clipped from V and 3 bases from J, the junction kept 5 bases outside the gene matches. From germline, CDR1 is SEHNR and CDR2 FQNEAQ (reference sequence). CDR3 size: 15 residues. DNA of the CDR3: TGTGCCAGCAGCTTTTACAGGGGGCGTAAAGAGACCCAGTACTTC. It yields the protein CASSFYRGRKETQYF.